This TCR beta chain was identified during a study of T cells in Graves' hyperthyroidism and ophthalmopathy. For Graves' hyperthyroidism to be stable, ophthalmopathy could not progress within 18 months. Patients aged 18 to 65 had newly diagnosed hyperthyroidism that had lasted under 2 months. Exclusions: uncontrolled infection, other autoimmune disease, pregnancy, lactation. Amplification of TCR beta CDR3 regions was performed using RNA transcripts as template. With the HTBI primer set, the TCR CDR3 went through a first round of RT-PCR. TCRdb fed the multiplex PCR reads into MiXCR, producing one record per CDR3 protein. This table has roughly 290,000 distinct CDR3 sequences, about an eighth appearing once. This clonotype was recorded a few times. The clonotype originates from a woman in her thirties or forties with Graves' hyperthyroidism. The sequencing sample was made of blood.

CDR3: CASTETGTVDSYGYTF. For the CDR3, the DNA is TGTGCCAGTACCGAGACCGGGACAGTCGACTCGTATGGCTACACCTTC. The rearrangement uses TRBV19 and TRBJ1-2; 7 bases are shared with TRBD1. CDR1 is LNHDA, CDR2 SQIVND, per germline (reference sequence). The CDR3 has 16 residues. Germline trimming cut 7 bases from V and 5 bases from J; bases unmatched to any gene: 16.